This TCR beta chain was sequenced for a study of technical replicates of blood from a handful of donors. The data were produced by immunoSEQ multiplex PCR, yet TCRdb's version contains in-frame clones alone and is incomplete. The sample has 95,000 to 100,000 clones, almost 96% seen once. With V trimmed by 4 bases and J by 4 bases, 6 bases remained unmatched. This CDR3 region has 14 residues. CDR1 and CDR2 from the germline V gene are SGHRS and YFSETQ. The TCR sequence derives from a human donor in good health. The sample comprised T cells isolated from PBMCs. V is TRBV5-1 and J is TRBJ2-5; TRBD2 matches 8 bases. The CDR3 protein is CASSPGGVGETQYF. In DNA form, the CDR3 reads TGCGCCAGCAGCCCGGGGGGGGTCGGAGAGACCCAGTACTTC.